This T cell receptor (beta chain) emerged from a study of blood T cell repertoires in COVID-19 (TCRdb year 2020). In the study overall: Collaborator samples came from the United States, Italy and Spain and covered acute and convalescent phases of COVID-19. The prospective study material was composed of cDNA or gDNA derived from T cells, B-cell-depleted T cells, or PBMCs. The dataset comprised deeply sampled blood TCRbeta repertoires from subjects exposed to, actively infected with, or recovered from COVID-19. The repertoires were made available in a free public database intended to serve as a resource for research on the immune response to SARS-CoV-2. The samples were drawn from two sources: the first 160 participants of the ongoing ImmuneRACE study, and 950 to 1,500 subjects contributed by 6 global collaborators. Sample metadata almost always included a de-identified subject ID, COVID-19 status, age in years and sex. Where available, HLA class I and class II types were obtained from metadata supplied by the sample provider rather than from assay-based typing.

The immunoSEQ Assay, a bias-controlled multiplex PCR, was used to amplify TCRbeta CDR3 regions from genomic DNA. Regarding the original processing steps: The number of nucleated cells in each sample was estimated from the amplification of reference gene primers within the assay. To quantify the absolute abundance of each unique TCRbeta CDR3 rearrangement, sequence reads were collapsed and filtered. For each sample, productive Simpson clonality was calculated by taking the square root of Simpson's diversity index across productive rearrangements. The table was pulled from immuneACCESS by TCRdb, which kept in-frame rearrangements only. Such tables lose some clones; where checked, under half of the loss comes from unresolved V genes, and the rest has no known cause. V and J calls and clone size follow that table, whereas D and trimming were derived from the DNA. In all, the sample holds more than 200,000 clones, and 86% of those were seen once. 1.5% to 2% of the sample is held by the ten biggest clonotypes.

Points the paper makes about the study in general: The quantity of clinical and demographic metadata differed by source and by participant and was supplied without curation.

Each collaborating institution followed its own protocols to collect whole blood in K2EDTA tubes. Collaborator samples were shipped for TCRbeta analysis as frozen whole blood, isolated PBMCs, or DNA extracted from either sample type. On this clone itself: The antigen it recognizes is unknown. No base qualities exist here, and no much larger clone lies one base off it.

The receptor's source is a man younger than 45 with active or convalescent COVID-19. Sample: peripheral blood.

The DNA sequence is given as TGTGCCAGCAGTCCGACAGGGGGGGCAAATGAAAAACTGTTTTTT. It translates to CASSPTGGANEKLFF. The chain uses TRBV5-4 and TRBJ1-4; the central 9 bases match TRBD1. The CDR3 runs 15 amino acids, cysteine and phenylalanine included. The read is trimmed to its CDR3 DNA, 45 bases read in frame from base 1. The germline V gene (reference sequence) provides CDR1 SGHNT and CDR2 YYREEE. From V the trimming removes 5 bases and from J it removes 5 bases, while the gene matches leave 7 bases of the junction unaccounted for.